This TCR beta chain was observed in a study of T cells in women clearing cervical HPV infection. Whole-study results and caveats: Each sample's T-cell count was unknown, possibly confounding richness. Effector/memory and HPV-specific T cells were not isolated, and association timing is unknown.

Per the germline V gene, CDR1 is DFQATT and CDR2 is SNEGSKA (reference sequence). J lost 6 bases, V lost 5 bases, and 10 bases had no gene match. This CDR3 has 15 amino acids. Comments on this clone: Antigen: not known. The observed sequence ends 3 residues before the CDR3 terminus, with the missing tail filled in from the germline J gene.

Assay used: immunoSEQ multiplex PCR; TCRdb lists only in-frame clones, some missing. Here the sample table reports some 23,000 clones. Material: blood buffy coat. The clonotype comes from a woman between 18 and 69 years old with a cervical HPV16 infection that either progressed to CIN3+ or cleared (not recorded which). V usage is TRBV20-1 and J usage is TRBJ1-2, with 12 bases that match TRBD1. The chain's CDR3 is CSAGTGTGGFDGYTF. Incomplete CDR3 DNA: TGCAGTGCTGGGACCGGGACAGGGGGCTTTGATGGC.